The 9 T cell receptor beta chains listed next were all sequenced from one sample in a study of T cell responses to AZD1222 COVID-19 vaccine. TCRdb's table, derived via immunoSEQ multiplex PCR, lists solely in-frame clones and lacks some. The sample has roughly 200,000 clones; roughly 90% are singletons. The input for sequencing was peripheral blood, taken 28 days after the second AZD1222 dose. The receptor set was obtained from an adult who received the AZD1222 COVID-19 vaccine.

This chain's CDR3 is CASSLGQGYGYGYTF. DNA of the CDR3: TGCGCCAGCAGCTTGGGACAGGGGTACGGCTATGGCTACACCTTC. The chain is built from TRBV5-1 and TRBJ1-2, with TRBD1 matching over 8 bases. The CDR3 extends over 15 amino acids. Germline lookup yields CDR1 SGHRS and CDR2 YFSETQ. Trimming cost V 0 bases and J 4 bases; bases outside gene matches: 5. The whole variable domain, filled in from reference TRBV5-1 and TRBJ1-2, reads KAGVTQTPRYLIKTRGQQVTLSCSPISGHRSVSWYQQTPGQGLQFLFEYFSETQRNKGNFPGRFSGRQFSNSRSEMNVSTLELGDSALYLCASSLGQGYGYGYTFGSGTRLTVV.

The chain combines TRBV19 with TRBJ1-4, with D unresolved. Trimming removed 9 bases at V and 12 bases at J, with 14 bases between. Germline V gene data show CDR1 as LNHDA and CDR2 as SQIVND (reference sequence). The CDR3 consists of 11 residues. CDR3 in amino acids: CARQRVSQLFF. CDR3 nucleotide sequence: TGTGCCAGGCAAAGGGTGTCCCAACTGTTTTTT.

The V gene is TRBV18, the J gene TRBJ1-4; TRBD1 matches at 10 bases. V lost 6 bases and J lost 6; bases outside the gene matches: 1. CDR3 length: 13 residues. Germline V gene sequence: CDR1 KGHSH, CDR2 LQKENI. Here the CDR3 DNA reads TGTGCCAGCTCGACAGGGGGCGATGAAAAACTGTTTTTT. Protein: CASSTGGDEKLFF. Full variable domain (remainder filled in from reference TRBV18 and TRBJ1-4): NAGVMQNPRHLVRRRGQEARLRCSPMKGHSHVYWYRQLPEEGLKFMVYLQKENIIDESGMPKERFSAEFPKEGPSILRIQQVVRGDSAAYFCASSTGGDEKLFFGSGTQLSVL.

DNA of the CDR3: TGTGCCACCAAACAGGGAAACTATGGCTACACCTTC. Protein product: CATKQGNYGYTF. V usage is TRBV2 and J usage is TRBJ1-2, with D perhaps TRBD1 (6 bases). Per germline, CDR1 SNHLY and CDR2 FYNNEI. The CDR3 sequence is 12 residues long. V lost 10 bases, J lost 2 bases, and 11 bases lay in between. The full variable domain, in which reference TRBV2 and TRBJ1-2 provide the parts outside the CDR3, is EPEVTQTPSHQVTQMGQEVILRCVPISNHLYFYWYRQILGQKVEFLVSFYNNEISEKSEIFDDQFSVERPDGSNFTLKIRSTKLEDSAMYFCATKQGNYGYTFGSGTRLTVV.

V usage is TRBV28 and J usage is TRBJ2-6; D gene uncertain. Per the germline V gene, CDR1 is MDHEN and CDR2 is SYDVKM. CDR3 length: 16 residues. V gave up 5 bases and J gave up 2 bases, with 13 bases separating them. Here the CDR3 reads CASSLMTRAGANVLTF. Written as DNA, the CDR3 is TGTGCCAGCAGTCTGATGACGCGTGCTGGGGCCAACGTCCTGACTTTC.

V gene TRBV10-1 combines with J gene TRBJ2-1; 12 bases fit TRBD2. This CDR3 region has 16 residues. V lost 3 bases, J lost 2 bases, and 2 bases stayed unmatched. CDR1 and CDR2 from the germline V gene are WNHNN and SYGVQD (reference sequence). This CDR3 reads CASSERTSGTYNEQFF. The DNA for the CDR3 is TGCGCCAGCAGTGAAAGGACTAGCGGGACCTACAATGAGCAGTTCTTC.

This CDR3 is CASSRQGGAEQFF. For the CDR3, the DNA is TGTGCCAGTAGTCGTCAGGGGGGAGCGGAGCAGTTCTTC. The gene calls are TRBV19 and TRBJ2-1, with TRBD1 as a possible D gene (7 bases). The CDR3 totals 13 residues. Trimming took 5 bases from V and 10 from J, leaving 15 bases between them. The germline V gene encodes CDR1 LNHDA and CDR2 SQIVND (reference sequence). Variable domain in full (rest from reference TRBV19 and TRBJ2-1): DGGITQSPKYLFRKEGQNVTLSCEQNLNHDAMYWYRQDPGQGLRLIYYSQIVNDFQKGDIAEGYSVSREKKESFPLTVTSAQKNPTAFYLCASSRQGGAEQFFGPGTRLTVL.

The chain couples TRBV7-2 to TRBJ2-7, with D perhaps matching TRBD2 (6 bases). V was clipped by 1 base and J by 6 bases, with 22 bases between them. The germline CDR1 and CDR2 sequences are SGHTA and FQGNSA. The CDR3 has 17 amino acids. The CDR3, as DNA: TGTGCCAGCAGCTTAGTAGGTACGGGAGAGGGCCTTTTCGAGCAGTACTTC. It translates to CASSLVGTGEGLFEQYF.

V usage is TRBV11-2 and J usage is TRBJ1-2, with 7 nucleotides matching TRBD1. CDR1 and CDR2 from the germline V gene are SGHAT and FQNNGV. This CDR3 is 14 amino acids long. Unmatched junction bases numbered 6, after V lost 4 bases and J lost 4 bases. The CDR3 loop is CASSWGDSSYGYTF. The CDR3 DNA reads TGTGCCAGCAGCTGGGGGGACAGCTCCTATGGCTACACCTTC.